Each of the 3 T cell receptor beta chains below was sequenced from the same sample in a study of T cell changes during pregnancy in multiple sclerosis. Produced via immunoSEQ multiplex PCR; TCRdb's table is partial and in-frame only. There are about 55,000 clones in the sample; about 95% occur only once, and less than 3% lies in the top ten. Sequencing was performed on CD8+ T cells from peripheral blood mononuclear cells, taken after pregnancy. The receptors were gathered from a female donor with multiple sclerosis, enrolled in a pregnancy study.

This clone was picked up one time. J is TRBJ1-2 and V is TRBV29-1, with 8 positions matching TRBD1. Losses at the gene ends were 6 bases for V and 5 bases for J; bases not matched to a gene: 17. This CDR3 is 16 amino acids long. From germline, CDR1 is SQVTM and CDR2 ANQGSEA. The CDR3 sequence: CSVDLGQGADLYGYTF. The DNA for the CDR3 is TGCAGCGTAGACCTTGGACAGGGCGCAGACCTATATGGCTACACCTTC. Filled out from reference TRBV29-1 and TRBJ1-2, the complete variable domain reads SAVISQKPSRDICQRGTSLTIQCQVDSQVTMMFWYRQQPGQSLTLIATANQGSEATYESGFVIDKFPISRPNLTFSTLTVSNMSPEDSSIYLCSVDLGQGADLYGYTFGSGTRLTVV.

The CDR3 sequence is CASSPQGYYNEQFF. For the CDR3, the DNA is TGTGCCAGCAGCCCACAGGGTTACTACAATGAGCAGTTCTTC. The V gene is TRBV7-6, the J gene TRBJ2-1, with D possibly matching TRBD1 (6 bases). The germline V gene has CDR1 SGHVS and CDR2 FNYEAQ. With 5 bases removed from V and 3 bases from J, the gap between germline ends came to 11 bases. The CDR3 is 14 amino acids.

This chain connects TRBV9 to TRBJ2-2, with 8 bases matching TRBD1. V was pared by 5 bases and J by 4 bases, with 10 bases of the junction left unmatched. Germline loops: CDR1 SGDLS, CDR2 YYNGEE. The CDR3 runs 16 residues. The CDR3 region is CASSLFRGPGTGELFF. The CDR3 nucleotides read TGTGCCAGCAGTCTATTCAGGGGGCCGGGCACCGGGGAGCTGTTTTTT.